This paragraph reports one T cell receptor (beta chain). As originally analysed: The authors estimated nucleated cell counts from reference gene primer amplification. Method: immunoSEQ multiplex PCR; TCRdb's copy keeps in-frame clones and lacks some. V, J and clone size are taken as reported in that table, and D and trimming were inferred from the DNA itself. The repertoire includes roughly 230,000 clones, about 84% of them detected once, and 7.9% sits in the top ten. This sample was included in a study of blood T cell repertoires in COVID-19. Study details: From the United States, Italy and Spain came samples of acute and convalescent COVID-19. The analysed material was cDNA or gDNA that came from T cells, B-cell-depleted T cells, or PBMCs.

The germline V and J ends were trimmed by 7 bases and 5 bases, with 21 bases remaining between them. This CDR3 spans 16 amino acids. Germline values: CDR1 SNHLY, CDR2 FYNNEI. The source is an elderly woman with acute or convalescent COVID-19. Sequenced sample: peripheral blood. The gene calls are TRBV2 and TRBJ2-1, with D possibly TRBD1 on 5 matching bases. The CDR3 DNA reads as TGTGCCAGCAAGGGGCAGGGATGGGTATTGGACAATGAGCAGTTCTTC. It codes for CASKGQGWVLDNEQFF.